What follows are 15 T cell receptor beta chains derived from one specimen sequenced in a study of T cells in Graves' hyperthyroidism and ophthalmopathy. Regions amplified from RNA transcripts were the TCR beta CDR3 regions. Using the HTBI primer set, a first-round RT-PCR was run on the TCR CDR3. TCRdb reprocessed the multiplex PCR reads with MiXCR, giving one entry per CDR3 protein. In the table there are about 710,000 distinct CDR3 sequences, over 15% of which are singletons. The specimen sequenced was blood. These receptors were taken from a man aged 18-30 years with Graves' hyperthyroidism.

This clonotype was seen more than once but under ten times. The chain carries TRBV4-2 and TRBJ2-7; no firm D call. Germline assignment: CDR1 LGHNA and CDR2 YNFKEQ. V lost 2 bases and J lost 5, with 4 bases in between. The CDR3 is 11 amino acids. The CDR3 is CASSQSNEQYF. CDR3 bases: TGTGCCAGCAGCCAATCAAACGAGCAGTACTTC.

The V gene is TRBV28, the J gene TRBJ2-7; the D gene is possibly TRBD2 (6 bases). Trimming stripped 8 bases from V and 3 bases from J, with 11 bases between. CDR1 and CDR2 from the germline V gene are MDHEN and SYDVKM. CDR3 length: 12 amino acids. The CDR3: CASGRPRYEQYF. In nucleotides, the CDR3 is TGTGCCAGCGGGAGGCCCCGCTACGAGCAGTACTTC. The full variable domain, with the rest looked up from reference TRBV28 and TRBJ2-7, is DVKVTQSSRYLVKRTGEKVFLECVQDMDHENMFWYRQDPGLGLRLIYFSYDVKMKEKGDIPEGYSVSREKKERFSLILESASTNQTSMYLCASGRPRYEQYFGPGTRLTVT.

The rearrangement joins TRBV5-1 to TRBJ1-1; D is possibly TRBD1 (6 bases). There are 13 residues in the CDR3. The V gene's germline CDR1 is SGHRS and CDR2 YFSETQ. The germline V and J ends were trimmed by 4 bases and 5 bases, with 12 bases remaining between them. Here the CDR3 DNA reads TGCGCCAGCAGCCAACAGGGTAGGACTGAAGCTTTCTTT. Translation: CASSQQGRTEAFF.

This clonotype has just a few counts. The V gene is TRBV28, the J gene TRBJ2-1, with D possibly being TRBD2 (5 bases). Trimming took 5 bases from V and 5 from J, leaving 19 bases between them. CDR1 and CDR2 (germline): MDHEN, SYDVKM. The CDR3 is 16 amino acids. In DNA, the CDR3 is TGTGCCAGCAGTGCATCGGGGATTAGCGTCCACAATGAGCAGTTCTTC. Translated, it gives CASSASGISVHNEQFF.

This clonotype was found many times. This chain links TRBV11-2 with TRBJ2-7; 10 bases align to TRBD1. The junction had 10 bases not matched to a gene; V was cut back by 4 bases and J by 4 bases. This CDR3 has 16 amino acids. Germline-derived CDR1 and CDR2 are SGHAT and FQNNGV. The CDR3 region is CASSWRTGGFLYEQYF. The CDR3 nucleotides read TGTGCCAGCAGCTGGCGGACAGGGGGATTTCTGTACGAGCAGTACTTC.

Only a few counts were recorded for this clonotype. The chain combines TRBV29-1 with TRBJ1-6; D is possibly TRBD1 (5 bases). Trimming cost V 6 bases and J 6 bases, with 12 bases left between them. Germline V CDR1 and CDR2: SQVTM, ANQGSEA. The CDR3 contains 13 residues. The CDR3 DNA is TGCAGCGTACAGGAGGGAGCTAATTCACCCCTCCACTTT. It translates to CSVQEGANSPLHF.

This clonotype has more than one count but fewer than ten. The chain has TRBV4-3 and TRBJ2-7; D is perhaps TRBD2 (8 bases). The CDR3 has 18 amino acids. The V gene's germline CDR1 is LGHNA and CDR2 YSLEER. Deletions cut 4 bases from V and 2 bases from J, with 24 bases between. CDR3: CASSPREGARGAPYEQYF. The CDR3 region has the DNA TGCGCCAGCAGCCCCCGGGAGGGGGCAAGGGGGGCGCCCTACGAGCAGTACTTC.

This clonotype was seen ten or more times. DNA for the CDR3: TGTGCCAGCAGTCCCAGACAGGGCTCGCAGCCCCAGCATTTT. It encodes CASSPRQGSQPQHF. The chain links TRBV28 to TRBJ1-5; TRBD1 agrees at 7 bases. Germline CDR1 MDHEN, CDR2 SYDVKM. V was clipped by 5 bases and J by 7 bases; unmatched bases: 8. The CDR3 has 14 residues.

This clonotype was observed a handful of times. An end of the junction differs from the germline gene, which may be a read error. CDR3 DNA: TGTGCCAGCAGCTTAGGGACTAGCGGGAGCACATATACGCAGTATTTT. Amino acid sequence: CASSLGTSGSTYTQYF. This chain joins TRBV7-9 and TRBJ2-3; 13 nucleotides line up with TRBD2. The CDR3 sequence is 16 residues long. CDR1 and CDR2 (germline): SEHNR, FQNEAQ (reference sequence).

Comment on this clonotype: Possible read error: a much larger clone is one base away. This chain connects TRBV7-9 to TRBJ2-5, with 7 nucleotides matching TRBD1. The germline CDR1 and CDR2 sequences are SEHNR and FQNEAQ (reference sequence). The CDR3 has 17 residues. The junction had 11 bases not matched to a gene; V was cut back by 2 bases and J by 2 bases. CDR3 sequence (DNA): TGTGCCAGCAGCTTATCGCATCCGGACAGGAGGCAAGAGACCCAGTACTTC. Protein: CASSLSHPDRRQETQYF. The variable domain in full, completed from reference TRBV7-9 and TRBJ2-5, reads DTGVSQNPRHKITKRGQNVTFRCDPISEHNRLYWYRQTLGQGPEFLTYFQNEAQLEKSRLLSDRFSAERPKGSFSTLEIQRTEQGDSAMYLCASSLSHPDRRQETQYFGPGTRLLVL.

This clonotype was observed many times. The chain employs TRBV3-1 and TRBJ2-3; the match to TRBD2 covers 7 bases. Germline V lookup: CDR1 LGHDT, CDR2 YNNKEL (reference sequence). V dropped 3 bases and J dropped 2; count of bases not matched to a gene: 11. The CDR3 covers 17 residues. The CDR3 region is CASSHPAGVGDTDTQYF. CDR3 DNA: TGTGCCAGCAGCCATCCCGCGGGAGTAGGGGACACAGATACGCAGTATTTT.

V and J are TRBV15 and TRBJ1-4, with unresolved D. The germline V gene has CDR1 LNHNV and CDR2 YYDKDF (reference sequence). The ends were cut back, 0 bases at V and 10 bases at J, with 12 bases in the middle. The CDR3 contains 14 residues. The CDR3, as DNA: TGTGCCACCAGCAGAGATAATGAGGATGGAAAACTGTTTTTT. Protein: CATSRDNEDGKLFF.

The gene calls are TRBV29-1 and TRBJ2-2, with D perhaps TRBD1 or TRBD2 (6 bases each). CDR3 length: 12 residues. From germline, CDR1 is SQVTM and CDR2 ANQGSEA. V was pared by 7 bases and J by 6 bases, with 12 bases between. DNA for the CDR3: TGCAGCGGGAAGGAGGGGGCCGGGGAGCTGTTTTTT. Its protein product is CSGKEGAGELFF.

This clonotype was picked up many times. The chain recombines TRBV28 with TRBJ2-1, with D uncertain. Trimming pared 8 bases from V and 10 bases from J, leaving 15 bases between. Per germline, CDR1 MDHEN and CDR2 SYDVKM. There are 12 residues in the CDR3. The CDR3 DNA follows: TGTGCCAGCTATTCGAGGTCCCGCGAGCAGTTCTTC. It is translated as CASYSRSREQFF.

The CDR3 DNA follows: TGTGCCAGCAGGGCAGCCTATGGCTACACCTTC. Protein product: CASRAAYGYTF. V is TRBV28 and J is TRBJ1-2; no firm D call. This CDR3 contains 11 residues. The germline V and J ends were trimmed by 6 bases and 4 bases, with 6 bases remaining between them. Germline CDR1 is MDHEN and CDR2 is SYDVKM.